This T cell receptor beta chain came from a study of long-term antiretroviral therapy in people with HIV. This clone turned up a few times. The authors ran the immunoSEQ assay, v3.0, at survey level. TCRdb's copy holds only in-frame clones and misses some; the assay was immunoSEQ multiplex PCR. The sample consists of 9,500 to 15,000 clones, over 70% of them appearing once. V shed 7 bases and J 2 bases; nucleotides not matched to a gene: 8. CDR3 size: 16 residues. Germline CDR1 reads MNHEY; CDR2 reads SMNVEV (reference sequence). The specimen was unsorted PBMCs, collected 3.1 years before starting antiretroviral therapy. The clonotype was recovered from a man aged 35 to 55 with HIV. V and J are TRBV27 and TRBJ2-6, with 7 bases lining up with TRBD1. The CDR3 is CASTRVQGAGANVLTF. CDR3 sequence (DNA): TGTGCCAGCACCAGAGTGCAGGGGGCTGGGGCCAACGTCCTGACTTTC.